This T cell receptor (beta chain) was documented in a study of radiotherapy plus CTLA-4 blockade in lung cancer. Background on the study: Among all patients, approximately 18% showed objective responses, while about 31% had disease control. Study-level findings and limits: Reports state that early shifts in blood T cell clones, with interferon-beta, best predicted response. Blood TCR clones of tumor origin expanded after radiotherapy plus ipilimumab.

A note on this clone: Its antigen is not known.

The table came from immunoSEQ multiplex PCR; TCRdb's copy has only in-frame clones and leaves some out. The profile shows about 38,000 clones, approximately 86% of them singletons. V gave up 6 bases and J gave up 9 bases; unmatched junction bases: 9. This CDR3 comprises 14 residues. The germline CDR1 and CDR2 sequences are SGHAT and FQNNGV. The specimen comprised peripheral blood, sampled from a patient treated with radiotherapy plus ipilimumab. This sequence was found in a human donor with non-small cell lung cancer whose response to radiotherapy plus ipilimumab could not be evaluated. The chain uses TRBV11-2 and TRBJ2-1; 9 nucleotides align to TRBD2. The CDR3 region is CASRLGAGGGEQFF. CDR3 nucleotide sequence: TGTGCCAGCAGGTTGGGGGCGGGAGGGGGTGAGCAGTTCTTC.